The rows below give T cell receptor beta chains drawn from one sample of a study of graft-versus-host responses after intestinal transplantation. Clones were sequenced by immunoSEQ multiplex PCR, and TCRdb holds only the in-frame ones, with some missing. This sample has 75,000 to 100,000 clones; over 80% occur once, and the top ten carry less than 0.6%. No antigen is known for these receptors. The source material was unstimulated CD8+ T cells sorted from spleen or lymph node cells, sampled before intestinal transplant. These TCRs come from a human donor who received an intestinal transplant. CDR3s include the opening cysteine and the closing phenylalanine or tryptophan. D genes are given only for firm matches. A clone size is listed for some rows: how often the clone was seen (once, few, many), or a class if it is expanded.

j_call d_call cdr3_length v_call clone_size cdr3_aa cdr3_nt
TRBJ2-7 TRBD2 14 TRBV7-2 NA CASSQASGGYEQYF TGTGCCAGCAGCCAAGCTAGCGGGGGCTACGAGCAGTACTTC
TRBJ2-1 TRBD2 18 TRBV14 NA CASSQRIGTSGTGNEQFF TGTGCCAGCAGCCAAAGAATCGGGACTAGCGGGACGGGAAATGAGCAGTTCTTC
TRBJ2-2 TRBD1 14 TRBV5-6 few CASSPQGITGELFF TGTGCCAGCAGCCCACAGGGGATCACCGGGGAGCTGTTTTTT
TRBJ1-5 NA 13 TRBV6-1 NA CASSDVGPQPQHF TGTGCCAGCAGTGATGTGGGGCCTCAGCCCCAGCATTTT
TRBJ2-3 TRBD2 14 TRBV4-2 NA CATTSGAETDTQYF TGTGCCACCACCAGCGGGGCGGAGACAGATACGCAGTATTTT
TRBJ2-1 TRBD2 15 TRBV6-1 few CASSDSSGSINEQFF TGTGCCAGCAGTGATTCTAGCGGGAGTATCAATGAGCAGTTCTTC
TRBJ2-1 NA 17 TRBV7-2 NA CASSLDPVTSSYNEQFF TGTGCCAGCAGCTTAGATCCAGTTACCAGCTCCTACAATGAGCAGTTCTTC
TRBJ2-7 TRBD2 17 TRBV15 NA CATSRDQTGGPTYEQYF TGTGCCACCAGCAGAGATCAGACGGGAGGGCCTACCTACGAGCAGTACTTC
TRBJ2-7 TRBD1 15 TRBV4-1 NA CASSHVTEGAYEQYF TGCGCCAGCAGCCACGTAACAGAGGGGGCGTACGAGCAGTACTTC
TRBJ1-1 NA 17 TRBV19 once CASSIDHEEGADTEAFF TGTGCCAGTAGTATAGATCACGAGGAAGGGGCGGACACTGAAGCTTTCTTT
TRBJ2-7 TRBD1 15 TRBV4-1 NA CASSHLGQEIYEQYF TGCGCCAGCAGCCACCTGGGACAGGAGATCTACGAGCAGTACTTC
TRBJ2-1 NA 17 TRBV12-5 NA CASGLVRETGWDNEQFF TGTGCTAGTGGTTTGGTCCGGGAGACAGGGTGGGACAATGAGCAGTTCTTC
TRBJ2-7 NA 14 TRBV4-2 once CASSQSPGSYEQYF TGTGCCAGCAGCCAGTCTCCAGGATCCTACGAGCAGTACTTC
TRBJ2-5 NA 16 TRBV2 NA CASSEFPGADQETQYF TGTGCCAGCAGTGAATTCCCAGGGGCGGACCAAGAGACCCAGTACTTC
TRBJ2-1 NA 18 TRBV27 NA CASSLFLGAAGVHNEQFF TGTGCCAGCAGTTTATTTCTGGGCGCGGCAGGGGTCCACAATGAGCAGTTCTTC
TRBJ2-6 NA 17 TRBV7-9 few CASSLFGSSSGANVLTF TGTGCCAGCAGCTTGTTTGGCAGTTCCTCTGGGGCCAACGTCCTGACTTTC
TRBJ1-1 NA 13 TRBV25-1 NA CASSGGMSTEAFF TGTGCCAGCAGCGGCGGTATGAGCACTGAAGCTTTCTTT
TRBJ2-7 NA 14 TRBV10-1 once CASSWGRGLVEQYF TGCGCCAGCAGTTGGGGTAGGGGTTTGGTTGAGCAGTACTTC
TRBJ1-2 TRBD1 13 TRBV6-1 few CASSTTGDYGYTF TGTGCCAGCAGTACGACAGGGGACTATGGCTACACCTTC
TRBJ2-2 TRBD1 17 TRBV4-2 once CASSQGQGAISTGELFF TGTGCCAGCAGCCAGGGACAGGGGGCAATTTCAACCGGGGAGCTGTTTTTT
TRBJ2-3 TRBD2 13 TRBV30 NA CAFASGLTDTQYF TGTGCCTTCGCTAGCGGTCTCACAGATACGCAGTATTTT
TRBJ2-3 NA 17 TRBV7-8 once CASSLKRIAGGPDTQYF TGTGCCAGCAGCCTTAAAAGGATCGCGGGCGGTCCAGATACGCAGTATTTT
TRBJ2-4 NA 12 TRBV10-3 NA CATRDIDNIQYF TGTGCCACCCGGGACATAGACAACATTCAGTACTTC
TRBJ2-5 TRBD2 14 TRBV2 NA CASSAGLEDETQYF TGTGCCAGCAGTGCGGGACTAGAGGATGAGACCCAGTACTTC
TRBJ2-3 NA 13 TRBV7-7 NA CASSRDTTDTQYF TGTGCCAGCAGCCGCGATACCACAGATACGCAGTATTTT
TRBJ2-3 TRBD2 15 TRBV30 NA CAWERTSGGTDTQYF TGTGCCTGGGAAAGGACTAGCGGGGGGACAGATACGCAGTATTTT
TRBJ2-6 NA 17 TRBV7-9 NA CASSLGGLDSGANVLTF TGTGCCAGCAGCTTAGGGGGACTCGACTCTGGGGCCAACGTCCTGACTTTC
TRBJ2-2 NA 13 TRBV4-1 NA CASSHSLSGELFF TGCGCCAGCAGCCATTCTCTTTCGGGGGAGCTGTTTTTT
TRBJ1-6 TRBD1 14 TRBV6-1 few CASAPGQGSSPLHF TGTGCCAGCGCTCCGGGACAGGGGAGTTCACCCCTCCACTTT
TRBJ1-2 TRBD1 11 TRBV2 NA CASQGGYGYTF TGTGCCAGCCAGGGGGGCTATGGCTACACCTTC
TRBJ2-3 NA 14 TRBV5-1 once CASSFSGDTDTQYF TGCGCCAGCAGCTTTAGCGGAGACACAGATACGCAGTATTTT
TRBJ1-1 NA 13 TRBV5-4 NA CASSFTLNTEAFF TGTGCCAGCAGCTTTACTTTGAACACTGAAGCTTTCTTT
TRBJ1-5 NA 14 TRBV28 once CASSLNRENQPQHF TGTGCCAGCAGTTTAAATCGGGAAAATCAGCCCCAGCATTTT
TRBJ2-7 TRBD2 15 TRBV5-1 NA CASRRTSGGACEQYF TGCGCCAGCAGACGGACTAGCGGGGGGGCCTGCGAGCAGTACTTC
TRBJ2-7 NA 15 TRBV7-2 once CASSFSVEFSYEQYF TGTGCCAGCAGCTTTTCGGTCGAATTCTCCTACGAGCAGTACTTC